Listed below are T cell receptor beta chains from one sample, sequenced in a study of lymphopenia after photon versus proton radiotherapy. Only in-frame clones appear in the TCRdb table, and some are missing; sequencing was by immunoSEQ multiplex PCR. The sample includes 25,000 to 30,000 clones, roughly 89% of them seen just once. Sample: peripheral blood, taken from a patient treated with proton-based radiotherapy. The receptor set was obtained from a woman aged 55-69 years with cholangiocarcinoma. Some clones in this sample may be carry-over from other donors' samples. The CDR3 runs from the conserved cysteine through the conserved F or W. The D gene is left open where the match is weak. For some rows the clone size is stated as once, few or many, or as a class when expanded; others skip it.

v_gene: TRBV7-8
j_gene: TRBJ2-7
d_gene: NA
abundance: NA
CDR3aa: CASSLPRGRLSYEQYF
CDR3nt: TGTGCCAGCAGCTTACCCCGAGGGCGGCTCTCCTACGAGCAGTACTTC

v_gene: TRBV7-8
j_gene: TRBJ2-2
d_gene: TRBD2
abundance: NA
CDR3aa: CASIGQGLPGTSGNTGELFF
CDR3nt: TGTGCCAGTATCGGACAGGGATTGCCCGGGACTAGCGGGAACACCGGGGAGCTGTTTTTT

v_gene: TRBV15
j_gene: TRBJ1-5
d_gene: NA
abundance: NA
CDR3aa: CATRKIDGTLNQPQHF
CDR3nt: TGTGCCACCCGCAAGATCGACGGAACCCTCAATCAGCCCCAGCATTTT

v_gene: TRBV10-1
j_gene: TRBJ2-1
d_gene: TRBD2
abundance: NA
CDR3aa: CASGGTSGKKRGSYNEQFF
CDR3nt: TGCGCCAGCGGAGGGACTAGCGGGAAAAAAAGGGGTTCCTACAATGAGCAGTTCTTC

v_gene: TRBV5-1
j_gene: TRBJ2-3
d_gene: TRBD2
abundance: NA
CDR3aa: CASSLGWTSGGDTQYF
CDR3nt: TGCGCCAGCAGCCTAGGCTGGACTAGCGGGGGTGATACGCAGTATTTT

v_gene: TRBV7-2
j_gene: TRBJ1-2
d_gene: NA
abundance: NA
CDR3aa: CASSSYWAGGYTF
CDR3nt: TGTGCCAGCAGCTCCTATTGGGCTGGTGGCTACACCTTC

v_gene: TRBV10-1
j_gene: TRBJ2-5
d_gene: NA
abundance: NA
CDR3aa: CASSRDGETQYF
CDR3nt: TGCGCCAGCAGCCGGGACGGAGAGACCCAGTACTTC

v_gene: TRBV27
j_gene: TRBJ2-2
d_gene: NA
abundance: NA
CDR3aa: CASSFRKTSTGELFF
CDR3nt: TGTGCCAGCAGTTTTCGTAAGACCTCCACCGGGGAGCTGTTTTTT

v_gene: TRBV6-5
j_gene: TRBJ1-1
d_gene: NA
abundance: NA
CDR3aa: CASSYRGTTEAFF
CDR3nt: TGTGCCAGCAGTTACAGGGGGACCACTGAAGCTTTCTTT

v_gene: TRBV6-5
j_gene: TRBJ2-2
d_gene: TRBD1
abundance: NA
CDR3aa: CASSSGTVNTGELFF
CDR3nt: TGTGCCAGCAGTTCCGGGACAGTTAACACCGGGGAGCTGTTTTTT

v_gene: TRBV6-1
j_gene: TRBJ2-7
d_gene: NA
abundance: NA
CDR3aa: CASSERGAPLGDEQYF
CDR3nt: TGTGCCAGCAGTGAACGCGGGGCGCCCTTAGGGGACGAGCAGTACTTC

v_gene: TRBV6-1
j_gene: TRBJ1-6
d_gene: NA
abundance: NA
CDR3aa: CASSEAAGGDNSPLHF
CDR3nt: TGTGCCAGCAGTGAAGCTGCGGGGGGCGATAATTCACCCCTCCACTTT

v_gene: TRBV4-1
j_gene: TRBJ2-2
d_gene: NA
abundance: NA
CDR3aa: CASSQYTGNTGELFF
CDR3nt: TGCGCCAGCAGCCAGTACACAGGGAACACCGGGGAGCTGTTTTTT

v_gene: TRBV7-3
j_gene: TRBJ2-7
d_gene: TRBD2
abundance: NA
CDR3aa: CASSPSRGRLTYEQYF
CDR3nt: TGTGCCAGCAGCCCGAGCCGCGGGAGGCTTACCTACGAGCAGTACTTC

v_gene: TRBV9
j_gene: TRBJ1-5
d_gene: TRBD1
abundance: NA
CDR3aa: CASSPGDRIHQPQHF
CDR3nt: TGTGCCAGCAGCCCCGGGGACAGGATCCATCAGCCCCAGCATTTT

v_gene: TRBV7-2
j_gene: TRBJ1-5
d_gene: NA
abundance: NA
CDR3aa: CASSLSVGRASPQHF
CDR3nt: TGTGCCAGCAGCTTAAGTGTGGGAAGGGCTTCGCCCCAGCATTTT

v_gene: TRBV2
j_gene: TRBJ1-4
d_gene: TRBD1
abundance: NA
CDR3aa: CASHRGLQEKLFF
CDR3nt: TGTGCCAGCCACAGGGGGCTTCAGGAAAAACTGTTTTTT

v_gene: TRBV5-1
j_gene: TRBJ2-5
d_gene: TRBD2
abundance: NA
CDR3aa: CATAREGETQYF
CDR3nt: TGCGCCACCGCCCGGGAGGGGGAGACCCAGTACTTC

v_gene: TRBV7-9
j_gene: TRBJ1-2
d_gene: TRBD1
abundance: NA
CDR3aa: CASSLGQVLIGYGYTF
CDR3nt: TGTGCCAGCAGCTTGGGACAGGTTCTAATCGGCTATGGCTACACCTTC

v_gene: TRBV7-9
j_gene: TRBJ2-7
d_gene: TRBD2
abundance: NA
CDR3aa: CASSLQGLAGAGEQYF
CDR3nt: TGTGCCAGCAGCTTACAGGGACTAGCGGGAGCGGGGGAGCAGTACTTC

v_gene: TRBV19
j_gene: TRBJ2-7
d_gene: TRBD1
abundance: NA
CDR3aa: CASSWGQGRYEQYF
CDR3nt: TGTGCCAGTAGTTGGGGACAGGGACGCTACGAGCAGTACTTC

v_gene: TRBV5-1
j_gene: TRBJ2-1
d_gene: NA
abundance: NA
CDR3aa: CASTQYNEQFF
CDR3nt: TGCGCCAGCACACAATACAATGAGCAGTTCTTC

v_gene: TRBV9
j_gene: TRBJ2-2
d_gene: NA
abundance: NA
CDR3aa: CASSVYTGELFF
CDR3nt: TGTGCCAGCAGCGTCTACACCGGGGAGCTGTTTTTT

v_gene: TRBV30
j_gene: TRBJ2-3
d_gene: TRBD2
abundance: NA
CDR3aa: CAWSVRIHLAGTDTQYF
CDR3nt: TGTGCCTGGAGTGTACGAATACACCTAGCGGGCACAGATACGCAGTATTTT

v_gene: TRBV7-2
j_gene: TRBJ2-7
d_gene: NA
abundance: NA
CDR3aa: CASSLTSGTHEQYF
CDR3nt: TGTGCCAGCAGCTTAACCTCCGGGACCCACGAGCAGTACTTC

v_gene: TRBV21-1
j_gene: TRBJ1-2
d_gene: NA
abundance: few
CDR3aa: CASSPGHYGYTF
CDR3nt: TGTGCCAGCTCTCCAGGGCACTATGGCTACACCTTC

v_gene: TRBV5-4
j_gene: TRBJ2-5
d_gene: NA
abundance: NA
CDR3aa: CASSLLGGGPQETQYF
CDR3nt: TGTGCCAGCAGCCTACTCGGAGGGGGGCCTCAAGAGACCCAGTACTTC

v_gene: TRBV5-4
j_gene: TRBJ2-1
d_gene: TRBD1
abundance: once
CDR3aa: CASSLVGTDNNEQFF
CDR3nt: TGTGCCAGCAGCTTGGTCGGGACAGACAACAATGAGCAGTTCTTC

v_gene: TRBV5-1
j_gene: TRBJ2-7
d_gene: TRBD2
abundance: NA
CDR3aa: CASSPYLAGGDYEQYF
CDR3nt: TGCGCCAGCAGCCCTTACCTAGCGGGAGGTGACTACGAGCAGTACTTC

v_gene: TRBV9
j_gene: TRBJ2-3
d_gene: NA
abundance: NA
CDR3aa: CASSQTQDTQYF
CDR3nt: TGTGCCAGCAGCCAAACCCAAGATACGCAGTATTTT

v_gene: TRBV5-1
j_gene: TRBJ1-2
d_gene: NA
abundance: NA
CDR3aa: CASSLDSVPSSGYTF
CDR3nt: TGCGCCAGCAGCTTGGACAGCGTCCCCTCGAGTGGCTACACCTTC

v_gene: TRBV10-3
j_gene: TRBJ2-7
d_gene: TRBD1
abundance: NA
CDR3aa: CAISAGTGGYEQYF
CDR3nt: TGTGCCATTTCGGCCGGGACAGGGGGCTACGAGCAGTACTTC

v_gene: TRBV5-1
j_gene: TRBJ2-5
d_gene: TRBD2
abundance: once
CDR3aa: CASSRGTSGGQETQYF
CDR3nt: TGCGCCAGCAGCCGGGGGACTAGCGGGGGGCAAGAGACCCAGTACTTC

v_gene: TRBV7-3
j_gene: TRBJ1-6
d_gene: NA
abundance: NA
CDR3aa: CASSLSGQRNSPLHF
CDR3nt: TGTGCCAGCAGCTTAAGCGGACAGAGAAATTCACCCCTCCACTTT

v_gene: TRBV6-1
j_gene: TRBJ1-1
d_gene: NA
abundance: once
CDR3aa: CASRRTRDMNTEAFF
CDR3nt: TGTGCCAGCAGGAGGACCCGGGACATGAACACTGAAGCTTTCTTT

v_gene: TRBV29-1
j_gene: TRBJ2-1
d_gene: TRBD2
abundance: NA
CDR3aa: CSVAGTTSYNEQFF
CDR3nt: TGCAGCGTTGCCGGGACTACCTCCTACAATGAGCAGTTCTTC

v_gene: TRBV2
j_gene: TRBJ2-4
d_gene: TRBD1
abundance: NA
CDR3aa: CASTGTGMVKNIQYF
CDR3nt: TGTGCCAGCACCGGGACAGGGATGGTCAAAAACATTCAGTACTTC

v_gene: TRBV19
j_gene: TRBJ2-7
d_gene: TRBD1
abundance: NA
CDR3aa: CASSNPGRTGGNEQYF
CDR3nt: TGTGCCAGTAGTAACCCAGGTCGGACAGGGGGAAACGAGCAGTACTTC

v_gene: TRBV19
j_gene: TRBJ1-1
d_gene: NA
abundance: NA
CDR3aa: CASSRRGVSEAFF
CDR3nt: TGTGCCAGTAGTAGGAGGGGGGTGTCTGAAGCTTTCTTT

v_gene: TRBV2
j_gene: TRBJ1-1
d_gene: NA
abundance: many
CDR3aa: CASRGAIRPTEAFF
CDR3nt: TGTGCCAGCAGGGGGGCTATTCGCCCCACTGAAGCTTTCTTT

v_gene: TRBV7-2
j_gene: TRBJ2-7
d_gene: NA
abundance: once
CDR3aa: CASRGSSYEQYF
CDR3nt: TGTGCCAGCAGGGGAAGCTCCTACGAGCAGTACTTC

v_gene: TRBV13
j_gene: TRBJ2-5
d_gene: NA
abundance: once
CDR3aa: CASSPPGAETQYF
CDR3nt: TGTGCCAGCAGCCCACCGGGGGCGGAGACCCAGTACTTC

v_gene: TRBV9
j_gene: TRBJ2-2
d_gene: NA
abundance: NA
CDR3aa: CASSVVSEPNTGELFF
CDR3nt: TGTGCCAGCAGCGTAGTGTCGGAGCCGAACACCGGGGAGCTGTTTTTT

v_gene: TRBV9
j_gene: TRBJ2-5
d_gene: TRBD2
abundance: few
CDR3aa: CASSVAGGGETQYF
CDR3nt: TGTGCCAGCAGCGTAGCTGGCGGGGGGGAGACCCAGTACTTC

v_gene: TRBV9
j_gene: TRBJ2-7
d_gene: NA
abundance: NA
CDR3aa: CASSPAVRTYEQYF
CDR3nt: TGTGCCAGCAGCCCCGCCGTCAGGACCTACGAGCAGTACTTC

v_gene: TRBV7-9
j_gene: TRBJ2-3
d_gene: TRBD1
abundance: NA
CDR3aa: CASSLRDRVTDTQYF
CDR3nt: TGTGCCAGCAGCTTACGGGACAGGGTCACAGATACGCAGTATTTT

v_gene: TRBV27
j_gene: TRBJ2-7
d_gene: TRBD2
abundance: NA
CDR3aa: CASSPHENKGLRGQYF
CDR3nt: TGTGCCAGCAGTCCGCACGAAAACAAGGGACTACGTGGGCAGTACTTC

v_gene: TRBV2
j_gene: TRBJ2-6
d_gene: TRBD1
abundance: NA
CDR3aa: CASSGQGAIGANVLTF
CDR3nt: TGTGCCAGCAGTGGACAGGGAGCGATCGGGGCCAACGTCCTGACTTTC

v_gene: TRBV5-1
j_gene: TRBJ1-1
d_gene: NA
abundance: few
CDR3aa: CASSLLPDHTEAFF
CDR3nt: TGCGCCAGCAGCTTGTTGCCAGATCACACTGAAGCTTTCTTT

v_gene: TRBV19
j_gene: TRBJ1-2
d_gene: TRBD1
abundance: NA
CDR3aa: CASRPTGDYGYTF
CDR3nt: TGTGCCAGTAGACCCACAGGGGACTATGGCTACACCTTC

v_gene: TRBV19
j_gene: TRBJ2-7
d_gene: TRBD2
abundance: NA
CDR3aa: CASSITTSGSPEQYF
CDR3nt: TGTGCCAGTAGTATAACAACTAGCGGGAGCCCCGAGCAGTACTTC

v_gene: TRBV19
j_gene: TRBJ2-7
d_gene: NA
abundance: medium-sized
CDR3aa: CASSIVGTGNYEQYF
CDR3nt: TGTGCCAGTAGTATAGTCGGGACGGGAAACTACGAGCAGTACTTC

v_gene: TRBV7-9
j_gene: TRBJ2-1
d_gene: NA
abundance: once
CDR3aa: CAGSSPNGNEQFF
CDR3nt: TGTGCCGGCAGCTCCCCCAACGGGAATGAGCAGTTCTTC

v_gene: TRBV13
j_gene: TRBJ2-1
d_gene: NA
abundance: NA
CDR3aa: CASSFFSGSTYNEQFF
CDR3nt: TGTGCCAGCAGCTTCTTCAGCGGGTCCACCTACAATGAGCAGTTCTTC

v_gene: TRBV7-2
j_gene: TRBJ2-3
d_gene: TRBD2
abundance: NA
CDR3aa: CASSFEAGDTDTQYF
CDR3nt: TGTGCCAGCAGCTTTGAAGCGGGGGACACAGATACGCAGTATTTT

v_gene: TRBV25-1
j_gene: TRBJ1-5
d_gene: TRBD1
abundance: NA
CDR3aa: CASSVGTGDQPQHF
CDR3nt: TGTGCCAGCAGTGTAGGCACAGGGGATCAGCCCCAGCATTTT

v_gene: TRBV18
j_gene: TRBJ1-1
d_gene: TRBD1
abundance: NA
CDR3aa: CASSPPRDRGRPGDTEAFF
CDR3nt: TGTGCCAGCTCACCACCTCGGGACAGGGGCCGCCCAGGGGATACTGAAGCTTTCTTT

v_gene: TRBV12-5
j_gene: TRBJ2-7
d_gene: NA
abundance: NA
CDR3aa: CATTTENYYEQYF
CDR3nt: TGTGCTACCACGACAGAGAATTACTACGAGCAGTACTTC

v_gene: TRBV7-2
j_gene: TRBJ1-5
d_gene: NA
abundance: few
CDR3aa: CASSFETVVLRQPQHF
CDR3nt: TGTGCCAGCAGCTTCGAGACAGTCGTCCTTCGGCAGCCCCAGCATTTT